The present T cell receptor beta chain was sequenced within a study of cytomegalovirus exposure and HLA in healthy donors. As regards this clone: Its antigen remains unidentified.

Method: immunoSEQ multiplex PCR; TCRdb's copy keeps in-frame clones and lacks some. This table holds some 64,000 clones, approximately 96% found once. There are 18 residues in the CDR3. Whole-study results and caveats: The study flagged approximately 180 TCR beta chains as cytomegalovirus-associated.

The sample taken for sequencing was PBMCs. The sequence was obtained from a woman aged 18-35 years in good health and CMV-seropositive. This chain connects TRBV21-1 to TRBJ2-7; TRBD1 is taken as the D call from the table, unchecked against the DNA. TRBV21-1 is recorded as a pseudogene. CDR3 residues: CASSKGIITGTVSYEQYF. In DNA, the CDR3 is TGTGCCAGCAGCAAAGGAATTATAACCGGGACAGTTAGCTACGAGCAGTACTTC.